This TCR beta chain was captured by sequencing in a study of identical twins. Whole-study results and caveats: Analyses of zero insertions could, in part, be confounded by invariant MAIT and iNKT cells. There were fewer insertions in abundant cord blood beta clonotypes, but memory repertoires showed no such pattern.

This clonotype was seen only a few times. Its target is unknown. V was pared by 5 bases and J by 4 bases, with 10 bases of the junction left unmatched. This CDR3 comprises 17 residues. Each cDNA held unique molecular identifiers, and template switching gave it a universal primer site. TCRdb used MiXCR to reprocess the 5' RACE reads, holding one entry per CDR3 protein. The profile shows about 530,000 distinct CDR3 sequences, approximately 20% of them singletons. These data were likewise used in another study, on yellow fever vaccine responses in identical twins.

Sequenced sample: CD4+ T cells sorted from blood. The receptor was derived from a woman younger than 30 in good health. V is TRBV12-3 or TRBV12-4 and J is TRBJ2-5; TRBD2 agrees at 13 bases. CDR3 sequence (DNA): TGTGCCAGCAGTGAGAAACCGGGACTAGCGGGGTCAGAGACCCAGTACTTC. It yields the protein CASSEKPGLAGSETQYF.